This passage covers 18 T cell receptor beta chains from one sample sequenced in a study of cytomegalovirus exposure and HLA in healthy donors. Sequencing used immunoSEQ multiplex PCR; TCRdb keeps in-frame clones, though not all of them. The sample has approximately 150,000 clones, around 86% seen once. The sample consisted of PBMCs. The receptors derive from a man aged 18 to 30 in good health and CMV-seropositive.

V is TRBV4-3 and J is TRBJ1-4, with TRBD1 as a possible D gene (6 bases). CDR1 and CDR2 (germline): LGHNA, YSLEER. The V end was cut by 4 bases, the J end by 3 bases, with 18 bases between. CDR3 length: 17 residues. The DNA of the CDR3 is TGCGCCAGCAGCCCGAGCACAGGGCCGGGTCCTAATGAAAAACTGTTTTTT. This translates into CASSPSTGPGPNEKLFF.

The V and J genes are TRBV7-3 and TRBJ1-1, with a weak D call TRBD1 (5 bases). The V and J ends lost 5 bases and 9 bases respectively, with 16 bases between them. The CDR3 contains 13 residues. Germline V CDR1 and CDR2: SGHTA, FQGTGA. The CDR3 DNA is TGTGCCAGCAGCAAATATCTAGACAGTCAAGCTTTCTTT. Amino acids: CASSKYLDSQAFF.

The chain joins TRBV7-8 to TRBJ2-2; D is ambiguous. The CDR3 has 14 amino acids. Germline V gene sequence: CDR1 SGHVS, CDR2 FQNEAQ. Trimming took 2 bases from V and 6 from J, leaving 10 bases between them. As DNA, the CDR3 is TGTGCCAGCAGCTTATTGGCCCTGGCCGGGGAGCTGTTTTTT. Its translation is CASSLLALAGELFF.

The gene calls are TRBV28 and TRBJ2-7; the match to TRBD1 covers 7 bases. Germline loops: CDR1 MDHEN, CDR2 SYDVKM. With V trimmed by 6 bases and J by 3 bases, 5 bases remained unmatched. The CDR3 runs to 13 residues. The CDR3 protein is CASRTGTVYEQYF. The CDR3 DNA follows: TGTGCCAGCAGGACAGGGACAGTCTACGAGCAGTACTTC. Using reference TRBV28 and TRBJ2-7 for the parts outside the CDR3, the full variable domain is DVKVTQSSRYLVKRTGEKVFLECVQDMDHENMFWYRQDPGLGLRLIYFSYDVKMKEKGDIPEGYSVSREKKERFSLILESASTNQTSMYLCASRTGTVYEQYFGPGTRLTVT.

The CDR3 sequence: CASSSPREQYF. The CDR3 region has the DNA TGTGCCAGCAGTTCCCCCCGCGAGCAGTACTTC. The rearrangement joins TRBV28 to TRBJ2-7, with no clear D. Germline CDR1 and CDR2: MDHEN and SYDVKM. CDR3 length: 11 amino acids. Between the trimmed V and J ends, which lost 4 bases and 6 bases, there was a span of 7 bases.

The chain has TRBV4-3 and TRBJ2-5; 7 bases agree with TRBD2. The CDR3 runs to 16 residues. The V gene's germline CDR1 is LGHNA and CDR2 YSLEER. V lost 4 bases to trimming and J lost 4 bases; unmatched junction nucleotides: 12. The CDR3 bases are TGCGCCAGCAGCCCCGACCATGGGGGGGTGGTAGAGACCCAGTACTTC. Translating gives CASSPDHGGVVETQYF.

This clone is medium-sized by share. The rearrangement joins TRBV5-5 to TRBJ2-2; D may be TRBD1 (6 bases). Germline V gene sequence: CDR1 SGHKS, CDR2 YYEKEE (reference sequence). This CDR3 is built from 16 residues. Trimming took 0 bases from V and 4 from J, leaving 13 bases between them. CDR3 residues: CASSLGPTGRTGELFF. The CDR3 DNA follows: TGTGCCAGCAGCTTGGGCCCCACAGGGCGCACCGGGGAGCTGTTTTTT.

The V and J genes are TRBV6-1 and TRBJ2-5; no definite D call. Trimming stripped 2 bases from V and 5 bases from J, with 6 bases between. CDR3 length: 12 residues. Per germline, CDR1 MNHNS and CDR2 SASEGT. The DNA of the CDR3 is TGTGCCAGCAGTGAACGGTGGGAGACCCAGTACTTC. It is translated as CASSERWETQYF.

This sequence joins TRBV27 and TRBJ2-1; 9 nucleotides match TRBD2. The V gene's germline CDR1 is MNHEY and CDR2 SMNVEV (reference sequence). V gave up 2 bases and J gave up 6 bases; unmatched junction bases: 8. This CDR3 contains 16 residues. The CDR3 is CASSLRRGGPVNEQFF. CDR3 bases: TGTGCCAGCAGTTTAAGGCGGGGGGGCCCCGTCAATGAGCAGTTCTTC.

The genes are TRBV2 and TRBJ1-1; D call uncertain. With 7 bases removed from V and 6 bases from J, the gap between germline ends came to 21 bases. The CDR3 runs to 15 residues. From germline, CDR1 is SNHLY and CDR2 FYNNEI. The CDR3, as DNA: TGTGCCAGCATCCCCCCGCCAGCAGGACTTCCTGAAGCTTTCTTT. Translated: CASIPPPAGLPEAFF.

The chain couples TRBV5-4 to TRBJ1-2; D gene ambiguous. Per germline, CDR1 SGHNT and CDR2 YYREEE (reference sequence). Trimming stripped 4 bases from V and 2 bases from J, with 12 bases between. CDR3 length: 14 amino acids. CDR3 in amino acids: CASSPREVNYGYTF. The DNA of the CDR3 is TGTGCCAGCAGCCCGCGTGAAGTAAACTATGGCTACACCTTC.

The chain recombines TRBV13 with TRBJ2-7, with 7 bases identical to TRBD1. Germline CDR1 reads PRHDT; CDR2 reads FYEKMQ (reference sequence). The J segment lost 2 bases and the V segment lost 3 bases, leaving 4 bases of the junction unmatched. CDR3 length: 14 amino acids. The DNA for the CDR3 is TGTGCCAGCAGCTTCGGGACAGAACCCTACGAGCAGTACTTC. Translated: CASSFGTEPYEQYF.

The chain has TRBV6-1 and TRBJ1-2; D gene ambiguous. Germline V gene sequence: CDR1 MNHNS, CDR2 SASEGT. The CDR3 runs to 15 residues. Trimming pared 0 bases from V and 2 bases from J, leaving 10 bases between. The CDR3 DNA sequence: TGTGCCAGCAGTGAAGCTCGGGGATACAACTATGGCTACACCTTC. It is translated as CASSEARGYNYGYTF.

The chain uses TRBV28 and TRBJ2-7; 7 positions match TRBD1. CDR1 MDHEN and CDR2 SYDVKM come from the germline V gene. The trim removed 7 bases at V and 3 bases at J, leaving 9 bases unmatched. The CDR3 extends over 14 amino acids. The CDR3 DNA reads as TGTGCCAGCAACCCGGGACAGCCAGGCTACGAGCAGTACTTC. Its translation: CASNPGQPGYEQYF. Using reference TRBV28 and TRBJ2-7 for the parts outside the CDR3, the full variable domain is DVKVTQSSRYLVKRTGEKVFLECVQDMDHENMFWYRQDPGLGLRLIYFSYDVKMKEKGDIPEGYSVSREKKERFSLILESASTNQTSMYLCASNPGQPGYEQYFGPGTRLTVT.

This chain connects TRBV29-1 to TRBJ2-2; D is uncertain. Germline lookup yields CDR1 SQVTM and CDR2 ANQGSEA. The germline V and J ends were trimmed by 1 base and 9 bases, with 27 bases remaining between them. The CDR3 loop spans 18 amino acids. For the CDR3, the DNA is TGCAGCGTTGAAGTGTCGGTTTTCGGAGAGGTTTTTAGCAGGGAGCTGTTTTTT. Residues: CSVEVSVFGEVFSRELFF.

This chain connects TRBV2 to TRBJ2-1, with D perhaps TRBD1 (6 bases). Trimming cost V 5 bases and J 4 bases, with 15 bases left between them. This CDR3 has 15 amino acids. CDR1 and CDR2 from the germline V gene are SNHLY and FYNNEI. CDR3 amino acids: CASSRGQNRYNEQFF. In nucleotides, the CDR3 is TGTGCCAGCAGTCGTGGACAGAATAGATACAATGAGCAGTTCTTC.

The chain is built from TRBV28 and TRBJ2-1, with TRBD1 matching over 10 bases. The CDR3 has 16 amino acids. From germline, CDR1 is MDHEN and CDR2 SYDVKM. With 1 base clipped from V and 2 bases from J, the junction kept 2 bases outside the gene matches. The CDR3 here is CASSLSGQGAYNEQFF. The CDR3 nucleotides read TGTGCCAGCAGTTTATCTGGACAGGGGGCCTACAATGAGCAGTTCTTC. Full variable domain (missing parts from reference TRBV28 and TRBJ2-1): DVKVTQSSRYLVKRTGEKVFLECVQDMDHENMFWYRQDPGLGLRLIYFSYDVKMKEKGDIPEGYSVSREKKERFSLILESASTNQTSMYLCASSLSGQGAYNEQFFGPGTRLTVL.

The CDR3 region is CASSYPGQGANGYTF. CDR3 nucleotide sequence: TGTGCCAGCAGTTACCCGGGACAGGGGGCAAATGGCTACACCTTC. This chain links TRBV6-6 with TRBJ1-2; TRBD1 agrees at 12 bases. Germline V gene data show CDR1 as MNHNY and CDR2 as SVGAGI (reference sequence). The CDR3 has 15 residues. Trimming cost V 2 bases and J 6 bases; bases outside gene matches: 4.